Each of the 9 T cell receptor beta chains below was sequenced from the same sample in a study of T cell clonality in common variable immunodeficiency. Here immunoSEQ multiplex PCR was the method, and the copy in TCRdb shows in-frame clones only, minus some. This sample shows 30,000 to 40,000 clones and no singletons; 3.8% rests with the ten largest. The sequenced sample consisted of peripheral blood mononuclear cells. The receptors were sampled from a person between 18 and 70 years old in good health.

The sample holds many counts of this clone. Read sequence stops 3 residues before the CDR3 end, and the germline J gene provides the missing end. V and J are TRBV20-1 and TRBJ2-4; 8 positions match TRBD1. The CDR3 spans 16 residues. CDR1 DFQATT and CDR2 SNEGSKA come from the germline V gene (reference sequence). Trimming at V came to 1 base and at J to 0 bases, leaving 5 bases not matched to a gene. The CDR3: CSARGTGTKAKNIQYF. The DNA read from the CDR3 is TGCAGTGCTAGAGGGACAGGGACCAAAGCCAAAAACATT.

This clone has ten or more counts. The read finishes 3 residues shy of the CDR3 end, and the germline J gene is used to complete it. The V gene is TRBV7-2, the J gene TRBJ2-5; D is unclear. The CDR3 is made up of 11 amino acids. Per the germline V gene, CDR1 is SGHTA and CDR2 is FQGNSA. Trimming stripped 2 bases from V and 5 bases from J, with 3 bases between. The DNA read from the CDR3 is TGTGCCAGCAGCTTATATGAGACC. Protein product: CASSLYET. The whole CDR3 sequence reads CASSLYETQYF.

In this sample, this clone turned up many times. The read falls 3 residues short of the CDR3 end, and the missing part is taken from the germline J gene. This chain joins TRBV20-1 and TRBJ1-4, with D perhaps matching TRBD1 (5 bases). V lost 3 bases to trimming and J lost 7 bases, with 15 bases between them. This CDR3 spans 14 amino acids. The germline V gene encodes CDR1 DFQATT and CDR2 SNEGSKA (reference sequence). The sequenced part of the CDR3 DNA is TGCAGTGCTAGTACCGGGGGGAACGGTGAAAAA. It specifies CSASTGGNGEK. The CDR3, in full, reads CSASTGGNGEKLFF.

The table lists this clone with many counts. From the germline J gene comes the end of the CDR3, since the read stops 3 residues before it. The rearrangement uses TRBV9 and TRBJ2-6; 11 bases map to TRBD2. V trimming: 0 bases; J trimming: 0 bases; junction bases outside the gene matches: 2. This CDR3 has 18 residues. The germline CDR1 and CDR2 sequences are SGDLS and YYNGEE. The CDR3 reads CASSVGGLAASGANVLTF. Partial CDR3 DNA: TGTGCCAGCAGCGTAGGGGGACTAGCGGCCTCTGGGGCCAACGTC.

This clone was recorded many times. The CDR3 bases that were read are TGTGCCAGCAGCCGGGACAGGGGGCTCGGGGAGACC. Amino acids: CASSRDRGLGET. The whole CDR3 is CASSRDRGLGETQYF. J is TRBJ2-5 and V is TRBV6-4; 12 nucleotides agree with TRBD1. The CDR3 extends 3 residues past the end of the read, so its final part is completed from the germline J gene. J lost 5 bases, V lost 6 bases, and 7 bases had no gene match. The germline V gene encodes CDR1 MRHNA and CDR2 SNTAGT. The CDR3 covers 15 residues.

This clone has a count of ten or more. The read ends 3 residues early relative to the CDR3; the germline J gene fills the gap. This sequence joins TRBV5-1 and TRBJ2-1, with 10 bases identical to TRBD1. The CDR3 is 15 residues long. The V and J ends lost 5 bases and 7 bases, in that order; junction bases with no gene match: 9. CDR1 is SGHRS, CDR2 YFSETQ, per germline. CDR3 residues: CASSRGQGTSNEQFF. Partial CDR3 DNA: TGCGCCAGCAGTCGGGGACAGGGGACTAGTAATGAG.

At least ten counts were recorded for this clone. The read finishes 3 residues shy of the CDR3 end, and the germline J gene is used to complete it. The gene calls are TRBV20-1 and TRBJ2-7; 7 nucleotides match TRBD1. Per the germline V gene, CDR1 is DFQATT and CDR2 is SNEGSKA (reference sequence). The CDR3 has 14 amino acids. Trimming cost V 6 bases and J 3 bases; bases outside gene matches: 11. The CDR3 DNA, read in part, is TGCAGTGCAGAAACACAGGGGCCCCACTACGAG. Its protein is CSAETQGPHYE. The full CDR3 protein is CSAETQGPHYEQYF.

This clone was recorded many times. The read ends 3 residues shy of where the CDR3 ends; the end is completed using the germline J gene. The chain carries TRBV19 and TRBJ1-3, with a tentative D call TRBD1 (5 bases). Trimming stripped 3 bases from V and 2 bases from J, with 11 bases between. The length of the CDR3 is 15 residues. Germline lookup yields CDR1 LNHDA and CDR2 SQIVND (reference sequence). Incomplete CDR3 DNA: TGTGCCAGTAGTATTCTCCAAGGGGCTGGAAACACC. This sequence encodes CASSILQGAGNT. The CDR3 in its entirety is CASSILQGAGNTIYF.

Ten or more counts support this clone. The read gets to within 3 residues of the CDR3 end, and the germline J gene fills in the rest. The chain combines TRBV7-9 with TRBJ2-5, with 9 bases matching TRBD1. From germline, CDR1 is SEHNR and CDR2 FQNEAQ (reference sequence). The CDR3 contains 13 residues. V trimming: 4 bases; J trimming: 5 bases; junction bases outside the gene matches: 2. CDR3 DNA, as far as it was read: TGTGCCAGCAGCTATGGGACAGGGGAGACC. It specifies CASSYGTGET. The complete CDR3 sequence is CASSYGTGETQYF.